This T cell receptor (beta chain) was captured in a study of graft-versus-host responses after intestinal transplantation. Study summary: Following induction with anti-thymocyte globulin, all recipients were given tacrolimus and steroids for about three years. General observations from the study: Elevated graft-versus-host to host-versus-graft clonal ratios in allografts were recorded for patients with graft-donor T cell macrochimerism. GvH clones appeared in recipient marrow, some first in ileum or blood. Early post-transplant HvG declines tracked with peak circulating GvH clone levels.

Sequencing used immunoSEQ multiplex PCR; TCRdb keeps in-frame clones, though not all of them. The sample includes just over 85,000 clones, 80% to 95% seen only once; the top ten take more than 0.35%. In the case of this clone: Its specificity is unknown.

The CDR3 is 15 amino acids. J gave up 5 bases and V 5 bases, and 9 bases lay outside the gene matches. Germline V lookup: CDR1 SNHLY, CDR2 FYNNEI. This chain joins TRBV2 and TRBJ2-5; 9 nucleotides line up with TRBD2. This specimen consisted of unstimulated CD8+ T cells sorted from spleen or lymph node cells, obtained before transplant. The clonotype originates from a human donor who was the organ donor for an intestinal transplant. For the CDR3, the DNA is TGTGCCAGCAGTACAATTGGCGGGGGGGGTGAGACCCAGTACTTC. Its translation: CASSTIGGGGETQYF.